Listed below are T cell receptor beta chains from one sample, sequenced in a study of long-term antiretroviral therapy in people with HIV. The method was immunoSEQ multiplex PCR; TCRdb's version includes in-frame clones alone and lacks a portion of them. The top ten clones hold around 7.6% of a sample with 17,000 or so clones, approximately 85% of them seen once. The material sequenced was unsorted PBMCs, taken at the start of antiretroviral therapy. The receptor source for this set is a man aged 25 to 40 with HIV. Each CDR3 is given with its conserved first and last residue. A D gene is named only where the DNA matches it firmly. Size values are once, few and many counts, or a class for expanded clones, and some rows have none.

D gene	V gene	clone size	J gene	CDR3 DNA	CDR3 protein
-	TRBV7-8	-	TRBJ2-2	TGTGCCAGCAGCTTAAGCACCGGGGAGCTGTTTTTT	CASSLSTGELFF
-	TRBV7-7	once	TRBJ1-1	TGTGCCCGGGGGCAGAAAGCTTTCTTT	CARGQKAFF
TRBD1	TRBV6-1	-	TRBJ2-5	TGTGCCAGCAGTGGCTGGACAGGGGAAGGCAGAGAGACCCAGTACTTC	CASSGWTGEGRETQYF
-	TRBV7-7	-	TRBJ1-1	TGTGCCATAAGCCCAGACCCGAACACTGAAGCTTTCTTT	CAISPDPNTEAFF
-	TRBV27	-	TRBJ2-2	TGTGCCAGCAGTTTCTATAGTTGGGAGACGAACACCGGGGAGCTGTTTTTT	CASSFYSWETNTGELFF
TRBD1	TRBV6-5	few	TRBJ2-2	TGTGCCAGCAGCTCGGGACAGGGCACGGGGGAGCTGTTTTTT	CASSSGQGTGELFF
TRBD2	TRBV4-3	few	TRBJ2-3	TGCGCCAGCAGCCCGCGGGGTAGCGGGAAGTGGGCCCCCACAGATACGCAGTATTTT	CASSPRGSGKWAPTDTQYF
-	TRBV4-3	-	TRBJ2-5	TGCGCCAGCAGCCAAGTGGGATTGCAGGGTTGGGAGACCCAGTACTTC	CASSQVGLQGWETQYF
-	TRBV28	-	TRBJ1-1	TGTGCCTCGGGGCAGATGAACACTGAAGCTTTCTTT	CASGQMNTEAFF
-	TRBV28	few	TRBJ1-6	TGTGCCAGCAGCTTAGGTGGGTCCAATTCACCCCTCCACTTT	CASSLGGSNSPLHF
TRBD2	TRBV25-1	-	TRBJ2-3	TGTGCCAGCAGTGAATCGGCTAGCGGGAGTGGCACAGATACGCAGTATTTT	CASSESASGSGTDTQYF
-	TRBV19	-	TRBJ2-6	TGTGCCAGTAGTTTTCCCCTGACATTCGCAGCCAACGTCCTGACTTTC	CASSFPLTFAANVLTF
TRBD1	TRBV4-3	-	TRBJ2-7	TGCGCCAGCAGCCAAGATACAGGGGGATCATACGAGCAGTACTTC	CASSQDTGGSYEQYF
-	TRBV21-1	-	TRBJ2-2	TGTGCCAGCAGCACATCCATGACAGGGGTAACCGGGGAGCTGTTTTTT	CASSTSMTGVTGELFF
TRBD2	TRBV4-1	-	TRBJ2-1	TGCGCCAGCAGCCTCACAGCGGGGGGGGGTGAGCAGTTCTTC	CASSLTAGGGEQFF
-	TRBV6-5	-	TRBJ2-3	TGTGCCAGCAGTTACAGCCGGTGGGATACGCAGTATTTT	CASSYSRWDTQYF
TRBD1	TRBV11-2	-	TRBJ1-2	TGTGCCAGCAGCTCAGCGCGGGACAGGGCTCTGAGCTACACCTTC	CASSSARDRALSYTF
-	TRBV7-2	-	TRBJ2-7	TGTGCCAGCAGCTCGAGAGTGGGAAACGGCGAGCAGTACTTC	CASSSRVGNGEQYF
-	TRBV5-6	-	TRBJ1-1	TGTGCCAGCAGCTTGCCAGGTGAGAACACTGAAGCTTTCTTT	CASSLPGENTEAFF
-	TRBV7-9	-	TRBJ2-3	TGTGCCAGCAGCCAGATCGTGGATACGCAGTATTTT	CASSQIVDTQYF
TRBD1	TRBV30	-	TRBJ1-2	TGTGCCTGGAGTTCATTTCGGACAGGGGGTTTCTATGGCTACACCTTC	CAWSSFRTGGFYGYTF
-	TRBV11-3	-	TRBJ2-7	TGTGCCAGCAGCGGGGGAGACACTTACGAGCAGTACTTC	CASSGGDTYEQYF
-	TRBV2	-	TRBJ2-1	TGTGCCAGCAGTACCCTAATCGGAGACAGGTTGTTCTTC	CASSTLIGDRLFF
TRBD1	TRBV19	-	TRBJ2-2	TGTGCCAGTAGTCGATCAGGGGGCATTGACGGGGAGCTGTTTTTT	CASSRSGGIDGELFF
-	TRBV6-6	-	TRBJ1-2	TGTGCCTGCGATGGGGGCTCCTATGGCTACACCTTC	CACDGGSYGYTF
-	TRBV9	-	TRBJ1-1	TGTGCCAGCAGCGTAGATTCAGGGGAGGTTGAATTT	CASSVDSGEVEF
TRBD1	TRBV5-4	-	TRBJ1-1	TGTGCCAGCAGCCGGGAGGGACAGTTGAACACTGAAGCTTTCTTT	CASSREGQLNTEAFF
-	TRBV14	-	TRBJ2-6	TGTGCCAGCAGCCAACGGTTATCCTTCTCTGGGGCCAACGTCCTGACTTTC	CASSQRLSFSGANVLTF
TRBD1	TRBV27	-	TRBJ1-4	TGTGCCAGCAGTCCCCGGGGGACAGCCGAAAAACTGTTTTTT	CASSPRGTAEKLFF
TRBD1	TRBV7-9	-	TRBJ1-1	TGTGCCAGCAGCTTACCGATCCTACCGACAGGGAGGAGCACTGAAGCTTTCTTT	CASSLPILPTGRSTEAFF
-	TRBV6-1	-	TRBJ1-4	TGTGCCAGCAAAGAAGTTTGGGCTAATGAAAAACTGTTTTTT	CASKEVWANEKLFF
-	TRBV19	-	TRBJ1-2	TGTGCCAGTAGTATACCAGGCGGTATCTATGGCTACACCTTC	CASSIPGGIYGYTF
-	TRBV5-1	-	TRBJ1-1	TGCGCCAGCAGCTCTAGAGATTCGATGAACACTGAAGCTTTCTTT	CASSSRDSMNTEAFF
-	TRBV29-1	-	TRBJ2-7	TGCAGCGTCATGACAGAAGCCTACGAGCAGTACTTC	CSVMTEAYEQYF
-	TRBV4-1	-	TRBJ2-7	TGCGCCAGCAGCCAGAACCAGGGTTTTCAGGACGAGCAGTACTTC	CASSQNQGFQDEQYF
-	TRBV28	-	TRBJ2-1	TGTGCCAGCAGTTTTCGGGGTAGCTCCTACAATGAGCAGTTCTTC	CASSFRGSSYNEQFF
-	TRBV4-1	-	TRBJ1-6	TGCGCCAGCAGCCAAGTGGACTTGGTCTCCTATAATTCACCCCTCCACTTT	CASSQVDLVSYNSPLHF
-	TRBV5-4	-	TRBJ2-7	TGTGCCAGCAGCTTGGATGGTGGGGGGCTCTACGAGCAGTACTTC	CASSLDGGGLYEQYF
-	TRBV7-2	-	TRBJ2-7	TGTGCCAGCAGCTACCCGGGTGGGGGGCTGCAGTACTTC	CASSYPGGGLQYF
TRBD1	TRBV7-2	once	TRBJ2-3	TGTGCCAGCAGCTGGGGACAGGTCACAGATACGCAGTATTTT	CASSWGQVTDTQYF
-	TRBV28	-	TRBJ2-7	TGTGCCAGCGAGGGACTCTTCTACGAGCAGTACTTC	CASEGLFYEQYF
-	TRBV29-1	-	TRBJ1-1	TGCAGCGTGCCGACAGATAGGAGAGAAGCTTTCTTT	CSVPTDRREAFF
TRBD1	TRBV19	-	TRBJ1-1	TGTGCCAGTAGTATAGAGGGGACAGGGATGAACACTGAAGCTTTCTTT	CASSIEGTGMNTEAFF
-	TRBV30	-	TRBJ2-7	TGTGCCTGGAGTGACGGCGGCTACGAGCAGTACTTC	CAWSDGGYEQYF
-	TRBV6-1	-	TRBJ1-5	TGTGCCACCCAGGAGTTCAGCAATCAGCCCCAGCATTTT	CATQEFSNQPQHF
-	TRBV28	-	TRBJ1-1	TGTGCCATATCGAGGACAGAAGCTTTCTTT	CAISRTEAFF
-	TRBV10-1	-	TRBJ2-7	TGCGCCAGCAGTGAGTCCCCCCCGGGATGGGAGACGGCCGACTACGAGCAGTACTTC	CASSESPPGWETADYEQYF
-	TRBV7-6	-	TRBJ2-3	TGTGCCAGCAGCTACTTAGATTCCTTCACAGATACGCAGTATTTT	CASSYLDSFTDTQYF
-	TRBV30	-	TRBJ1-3	TGTGCCTGGAGTGGCGGTCCCCTCTCTGGAAACACCATATATTTT	CAWSGGPLSGNTIYF
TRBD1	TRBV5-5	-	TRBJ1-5	TGTGCCAGCAGCGGACAGGGCGGCTATAGCAATCAGCCCCAGCATTTT	CASSGQGGYSNQPQHF
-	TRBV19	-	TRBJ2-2	TGTGCCAGTAGTATAGTATTACAGGGTGGGACCGGGGAGCTGTTTTTT	CASSIVLQGGTGELFF
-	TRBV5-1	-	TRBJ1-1	TGCGCCAGCAGCTTGAAAATGGAACCAGGCACTGAAGCTTTCTTT	CASSLKMEPGTEAFF
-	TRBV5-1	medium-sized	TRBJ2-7	TGCGCCAGCAGAAAGATGGCGGCACGCTCCTACGAGCAGTACTTC	CASRKMAARSYEQYF
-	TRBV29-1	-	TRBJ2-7	TGCAGCGTTGAAGACCTGGACGGACACGAGCAGTACTTC	CSVEDLDGHEQYF
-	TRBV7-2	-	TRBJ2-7	TGTGCCAGCCACCGGGTCAGGGCCCTTAGGGAGTACGAGCAGTACTTC	CASHRVRALREYEQYF
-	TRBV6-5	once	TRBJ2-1	TGTGCCAGCAGTTATATGGCAGGGCCCAATGAGCAGTTCTTC	CASSYMAGPNEQFF
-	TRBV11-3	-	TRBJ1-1	TGTGCCAGCAGCTTAGAAGCAGATAACACTGAAGCTTTCTTT	CASSLEADNTEAFF
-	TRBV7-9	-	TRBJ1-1	TGTGCCGGCAGCTCAACAGGGAGAATGAACCCTGAAGCTTTCTTT	CAGSSTGRMNPEAFF
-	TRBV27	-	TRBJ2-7	TGTGCCAGCAGTCAAAGCGACGGGTCCTACGAGCAGTACTTC	CASSQSDGSYEQYF
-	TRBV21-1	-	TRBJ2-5	TGTGCCAGCAGCAATTCCGGGATAAAGGGTCGGGAGACCCAGTACTTC	CASSNSGIKGRETQYF